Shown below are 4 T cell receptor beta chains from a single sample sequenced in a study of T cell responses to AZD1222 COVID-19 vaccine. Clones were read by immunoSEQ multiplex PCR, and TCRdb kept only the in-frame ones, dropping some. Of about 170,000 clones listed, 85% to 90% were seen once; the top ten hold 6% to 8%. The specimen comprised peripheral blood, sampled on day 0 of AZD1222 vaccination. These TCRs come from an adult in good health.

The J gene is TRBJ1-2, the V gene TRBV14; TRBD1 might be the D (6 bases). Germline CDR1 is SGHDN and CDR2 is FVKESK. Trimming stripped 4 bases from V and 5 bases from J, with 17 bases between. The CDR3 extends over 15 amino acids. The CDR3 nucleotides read TGTGCCAGCAGCCCCTCGACCCGGACAGTTTATGGCTACACCTTC. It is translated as CASSPSTRTVYGYTF.

The CDR3: CASSYGGWHNEQYV. The CDR3 region has the DNA TGTGCCAGCAGTTACGGGGGCTGGCATAACGAGCAGTACGTC. The rearrangement uses TRBV6-2 or TRBV6-3 and TRBJ2-7; perhaps TRBD1 as D (6 bases). Germline CDR1 reads MNHEY; CDR2 reads SVGEGT. CDR3 length: 14 amino acids. V lost 2 bases, J lost 5 bases, and 13 bases lay in between.

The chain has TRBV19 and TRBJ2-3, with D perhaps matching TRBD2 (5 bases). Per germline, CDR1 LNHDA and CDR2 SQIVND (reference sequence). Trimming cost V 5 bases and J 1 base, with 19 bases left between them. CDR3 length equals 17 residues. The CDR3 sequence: CASSGPGRKYGTDTQYF. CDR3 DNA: TGTGCCAGTAGTGGCCCGGGGAGAAAGTACGGCACAGATACGCAGTATTTT.

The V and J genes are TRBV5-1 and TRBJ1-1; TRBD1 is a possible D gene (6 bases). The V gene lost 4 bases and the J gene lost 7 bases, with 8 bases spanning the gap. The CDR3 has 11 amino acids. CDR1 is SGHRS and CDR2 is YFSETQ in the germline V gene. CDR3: CASSAQGEAFF. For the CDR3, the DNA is TGCGCCAGCAGCGCACAGGGTGAAGCTTTCTTT.